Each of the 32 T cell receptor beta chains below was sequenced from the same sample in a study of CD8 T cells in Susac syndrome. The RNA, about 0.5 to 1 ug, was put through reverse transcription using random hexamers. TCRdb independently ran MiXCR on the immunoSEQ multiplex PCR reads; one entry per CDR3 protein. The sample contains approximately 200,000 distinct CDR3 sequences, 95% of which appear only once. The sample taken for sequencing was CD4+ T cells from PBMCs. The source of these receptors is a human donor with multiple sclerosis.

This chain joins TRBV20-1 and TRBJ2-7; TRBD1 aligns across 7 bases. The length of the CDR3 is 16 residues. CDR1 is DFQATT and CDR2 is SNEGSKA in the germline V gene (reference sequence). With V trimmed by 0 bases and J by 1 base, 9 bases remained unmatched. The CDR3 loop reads CSARDLNRGASYEQYF. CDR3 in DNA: TGCAGTGCTAGAGATCTCAACAGGGGTGCGTCCTACGAGCAGTACTTC.

The CDR3 loop is CATSDRLASTDTQYF. In nucleotides, the CDR3 is TGTGCCACCAGTGATCGACTAGCATCTACAGATACGCAGTATTTT. This chain uses TRBV24-1 with TRBJ2-3; 7 bases fit TRBD2. CDR1 KGHDR and CDR2 SFDVKD come from the germline V gene. The CDR3 has 15 amino acids. V was pared by 3 bases and J by 3 bases, with 5 bases of the junction left unmatched.

The CDR3 spells CASSPAAEQYV. The CDR3 DNA reads TGTGCCAGCTCCCCCGCGGCCGAGCAGTACGTC. V is TRBV18 and J is TRBJ2-7; D is unresolved. The CDR3 length is 11 residues. Trimming removed 6 bases at V and 6 bases at J, with 9 bases between. Looked up from germline, CDR1 is KGHSH and CDR2 is LQKENI.

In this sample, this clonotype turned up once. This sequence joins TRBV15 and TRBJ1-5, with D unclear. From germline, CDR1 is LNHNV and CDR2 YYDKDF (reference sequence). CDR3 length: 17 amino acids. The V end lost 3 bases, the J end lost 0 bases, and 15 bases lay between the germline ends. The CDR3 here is CATSRVSAGASNQPQHF. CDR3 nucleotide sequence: TGTGCCACCAGCAGGGTCTCTGCGGGAGCTAGCAATCAGCCCCAGCATTTT. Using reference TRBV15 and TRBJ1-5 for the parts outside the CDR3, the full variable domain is DAMVIQNPRYQVTQFGKPVTLSCSQTLNHNVMYWYQQKSSQAPKLLFHYYDKDFNNEADTPDNFQSRRPNTSFCFLDIRSPGLGDTAMYLCATSRVSAGASNQPQHFGDGTRLSIL.

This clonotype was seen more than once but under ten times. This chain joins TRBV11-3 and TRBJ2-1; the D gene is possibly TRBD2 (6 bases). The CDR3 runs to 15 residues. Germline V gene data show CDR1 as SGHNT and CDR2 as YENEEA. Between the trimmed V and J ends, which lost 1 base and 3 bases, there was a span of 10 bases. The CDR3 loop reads CASSLAAGSYNEQFF. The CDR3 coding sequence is TGTGCCAGCAGCTTAGCTGCGGGGAGCTACAATGAGCAGTTCTTC.

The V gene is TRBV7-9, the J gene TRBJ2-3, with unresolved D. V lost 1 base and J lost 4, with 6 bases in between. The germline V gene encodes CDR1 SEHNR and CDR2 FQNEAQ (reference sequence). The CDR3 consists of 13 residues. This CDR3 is CASSLEKADTQYF. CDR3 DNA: TGTGCCAGCAGCTTAGAGAAGGCAGATACGCAGTATTTT.

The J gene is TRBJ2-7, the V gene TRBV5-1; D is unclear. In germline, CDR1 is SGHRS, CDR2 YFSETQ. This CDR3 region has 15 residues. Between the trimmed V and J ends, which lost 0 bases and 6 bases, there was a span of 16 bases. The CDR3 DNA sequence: TGCGCCAGCAGCTTGGCCAACCTAGTCCATGCCGAGCAGTACTTC. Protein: CASSLANLVHAEQYF.

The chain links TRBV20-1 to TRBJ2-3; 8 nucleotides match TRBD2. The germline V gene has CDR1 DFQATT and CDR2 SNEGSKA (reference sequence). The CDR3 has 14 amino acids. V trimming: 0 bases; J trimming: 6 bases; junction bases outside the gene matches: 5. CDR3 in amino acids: CSARDFERGDTQYF. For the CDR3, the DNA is TGCAGTGCTAGAGATTTCGAGCGGGGGGATACGCAGTATTTT.

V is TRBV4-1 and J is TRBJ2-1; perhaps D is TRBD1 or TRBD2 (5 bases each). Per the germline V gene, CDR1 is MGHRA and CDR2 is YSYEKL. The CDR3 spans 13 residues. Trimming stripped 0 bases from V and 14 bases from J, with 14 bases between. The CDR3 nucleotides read TGCGCCAGCAGCCAAGAGGCCGGGACCCGGGAGTTCTTC. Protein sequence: CASSQEAGTREFF.

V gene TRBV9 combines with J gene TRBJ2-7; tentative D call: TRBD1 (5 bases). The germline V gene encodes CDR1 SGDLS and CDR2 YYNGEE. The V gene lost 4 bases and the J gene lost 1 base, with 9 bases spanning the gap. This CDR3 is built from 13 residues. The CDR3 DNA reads TGTGCCAGCAGCTCTTCAGGGTCCTACGAGCAGTACGTC. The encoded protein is CASSSSGSYEQYV.

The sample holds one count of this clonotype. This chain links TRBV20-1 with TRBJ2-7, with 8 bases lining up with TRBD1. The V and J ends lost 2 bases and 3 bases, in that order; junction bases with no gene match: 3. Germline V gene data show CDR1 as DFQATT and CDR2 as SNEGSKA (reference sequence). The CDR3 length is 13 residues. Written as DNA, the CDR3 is TGCAGTGCTAGACGTACAGGGGGCTACGAGCAGTACGTC. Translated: CSARRTGGYEQYV.

The CDR3 loop is CSARAGGPSTEAFF. The CDR3 nucleotides are TGCAGTGCTAGAGCCGGGGGGCCGAGCACTGAAGCTTTCTTT. V usage is TRBV20-1 and J usage is TRBJ1-1; the D gene is possibly TRBD1 (6 bases). With 1 base removed from V and 4 bases from J, the gap between germline ends came to 13 bases. The CDR3 has 14 residues. Germline values: CDR1 DFQATT, CDR2 SNEGSKA (reference sequence).

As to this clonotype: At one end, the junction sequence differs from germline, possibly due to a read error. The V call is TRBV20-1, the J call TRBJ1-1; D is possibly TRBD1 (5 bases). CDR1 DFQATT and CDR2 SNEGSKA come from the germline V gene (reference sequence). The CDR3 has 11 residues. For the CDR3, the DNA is TGCAGTCCAACTACAGGACCTGAGGCTTTCTTT. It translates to CSPTTGPEAFF.

CDR3 loop: CASSLRGANNNSPLHF. DNA of the CDR3: TGTGCCAGCAGCTTAAGAGGGGCGAACAATAATTCACCCCTCCACTTT. The rearrangement joins TRBV7-2 to TRBJ1-6, with a weak D call TRBD1 (5 bases). This CDR3 has 16 residues. Germline lookup yields CDR1 SGHTA and CDR2 FQGNSA. Trimming removed 2 bases from V and 5 bases from J, with 13 bases in between.

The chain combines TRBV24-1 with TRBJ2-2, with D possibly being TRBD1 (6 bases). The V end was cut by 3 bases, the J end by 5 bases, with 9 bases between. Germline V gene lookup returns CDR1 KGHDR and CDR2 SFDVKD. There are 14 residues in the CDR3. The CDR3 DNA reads TGTGCCACCAGTGATCCTCAGGGGACCGGGGAGCTGTTTTTT. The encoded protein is CATSDPQGTGELFF.

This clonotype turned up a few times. The CDR3 loop reads CASSYIGTGADNEQFF. Written as DNA, the CDR3 is TGTGCCAGCAGTTACATCGGGACAGGGGCGGACAATGAGCAGTTCTTC. The chain couples TRBV6-5 to TRBJ2-1; TRBD1 matches 10 bases. Trimming cost V 2 bases and J 5 bases; bases outside gene matches: 6. Germline CDR1 is MNHEY and CDR2 is SVGAGI. The CDR3 has 16 residues.

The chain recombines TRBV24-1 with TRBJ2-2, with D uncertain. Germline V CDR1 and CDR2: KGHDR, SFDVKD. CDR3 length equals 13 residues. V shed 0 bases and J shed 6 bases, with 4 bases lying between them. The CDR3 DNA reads TGTGCCACCAGTGATTTGACCGCCGGGGAGCTGTTTTTT. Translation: CATSDLTAGELFF.

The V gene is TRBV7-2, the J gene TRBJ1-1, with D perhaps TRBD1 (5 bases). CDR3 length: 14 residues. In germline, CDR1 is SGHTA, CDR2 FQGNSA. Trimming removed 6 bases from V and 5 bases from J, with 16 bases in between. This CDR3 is CASRNPSGPTEAFF. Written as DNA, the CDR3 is TGTGCCAGCAGGAACCCCTCGGGACCAACTGAAGCTTTCTTT.

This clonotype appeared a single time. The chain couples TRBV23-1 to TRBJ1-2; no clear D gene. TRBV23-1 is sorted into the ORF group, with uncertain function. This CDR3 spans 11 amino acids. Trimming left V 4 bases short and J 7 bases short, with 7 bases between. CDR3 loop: CASSPARGYTF. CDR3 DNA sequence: TGCGCCAGCAGTCCCGCGCGTGGCTACACCTTC.

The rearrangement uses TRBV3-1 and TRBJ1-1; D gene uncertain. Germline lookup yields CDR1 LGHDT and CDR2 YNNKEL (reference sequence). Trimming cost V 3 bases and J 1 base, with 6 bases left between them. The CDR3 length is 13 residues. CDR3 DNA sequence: TGTGCCAGCAGCCACGGACGGAACACTGAAGCTTTCTTT. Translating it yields CASSHGRNTEAFF.

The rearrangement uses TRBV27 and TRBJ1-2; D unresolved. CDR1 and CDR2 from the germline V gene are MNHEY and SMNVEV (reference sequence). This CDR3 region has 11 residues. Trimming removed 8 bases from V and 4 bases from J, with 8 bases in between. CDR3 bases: TGTGCCAGCCCCGGCAGCTATGGCTACACCTTC. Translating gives CASPGSYGYTF.

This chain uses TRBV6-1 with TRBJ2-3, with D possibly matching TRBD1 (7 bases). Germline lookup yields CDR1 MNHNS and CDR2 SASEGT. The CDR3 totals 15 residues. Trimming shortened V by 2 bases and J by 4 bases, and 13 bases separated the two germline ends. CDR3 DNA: TGTGCCAGCAGTGAATCAGGGGGGCGGTCAGATACGCAGTATTTT. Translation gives CASSESGGRSDTQYF.

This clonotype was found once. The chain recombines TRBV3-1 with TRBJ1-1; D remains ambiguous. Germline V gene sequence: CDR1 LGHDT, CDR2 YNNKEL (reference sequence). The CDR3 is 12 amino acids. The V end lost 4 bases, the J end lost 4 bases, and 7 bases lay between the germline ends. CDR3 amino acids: CASSLSPTEAFF. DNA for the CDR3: TGTGCCAGCAGCCTGTCCCCCACTGAAGCTTTCTTT.

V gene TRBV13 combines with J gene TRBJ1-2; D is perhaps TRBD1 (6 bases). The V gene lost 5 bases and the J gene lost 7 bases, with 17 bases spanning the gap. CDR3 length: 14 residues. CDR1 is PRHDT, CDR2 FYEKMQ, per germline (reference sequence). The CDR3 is CASSLTGTRGGYTF. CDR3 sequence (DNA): TGTGCCAGCAGCCTTACCGGGACAAGGGGTGGCTACACCTTC.

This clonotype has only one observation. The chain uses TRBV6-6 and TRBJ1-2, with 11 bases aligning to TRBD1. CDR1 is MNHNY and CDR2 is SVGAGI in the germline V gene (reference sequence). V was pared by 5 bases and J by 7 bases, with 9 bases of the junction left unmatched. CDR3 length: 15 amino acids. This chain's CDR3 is CASSQSGTGGSGYTF. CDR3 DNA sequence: TGTGCCAGCAGTCAATCCGGGACAGGGGGGAGTGGCTACACCTTC.

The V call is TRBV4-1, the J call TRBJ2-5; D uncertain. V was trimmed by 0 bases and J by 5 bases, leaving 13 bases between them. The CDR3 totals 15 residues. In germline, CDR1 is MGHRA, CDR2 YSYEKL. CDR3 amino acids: CASSQEEGPFETQYF. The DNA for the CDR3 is TGCGCCAGCAGCCAAGAGGAAGGTCCGTTTGAGACCCAGTACTTC.

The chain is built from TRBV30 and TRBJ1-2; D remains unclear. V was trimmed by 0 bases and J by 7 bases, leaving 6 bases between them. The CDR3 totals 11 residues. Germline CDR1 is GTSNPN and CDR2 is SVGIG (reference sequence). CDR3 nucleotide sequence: TGTGCCTGGAGTGTGGGTGTTGGCTACACCTTC. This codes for CAWSVGVGYTF.

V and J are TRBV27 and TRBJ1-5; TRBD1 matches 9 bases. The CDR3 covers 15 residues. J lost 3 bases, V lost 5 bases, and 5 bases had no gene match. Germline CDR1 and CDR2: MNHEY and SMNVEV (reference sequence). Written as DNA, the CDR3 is TGTGCCAGCAGTCCCACAGGGGGCCTCAATCAGCCCCAGCATTTT. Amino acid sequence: CASSPTGGLNQPQHF.

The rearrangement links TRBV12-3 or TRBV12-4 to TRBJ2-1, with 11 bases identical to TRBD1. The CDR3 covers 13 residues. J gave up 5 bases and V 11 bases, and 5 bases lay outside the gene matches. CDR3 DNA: TGTGCCTCGGGGACAGGGGGACACAATGAGCAGTTCTTC. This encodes CASGTGGHNEQFF.

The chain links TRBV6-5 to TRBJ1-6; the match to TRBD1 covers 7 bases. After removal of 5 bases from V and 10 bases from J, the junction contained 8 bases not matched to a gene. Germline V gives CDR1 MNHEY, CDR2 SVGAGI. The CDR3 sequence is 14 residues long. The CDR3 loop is CASSPNRGGSPLHF. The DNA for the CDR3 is TGTGCCAGCAGTCCAAACAGGGGAGGGTCACCCCTCCACTTT.

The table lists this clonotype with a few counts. CDR3 sequence reads: CASSQGDRINEQFF. DNA for the CDR3: TGTGCCAGCAGCCAAGGGGACAGAATCAATGAGCAGTTCTTC. The genes are TRBV3-1 and TRBJ2-1; TRBD1 agrees at 7 bases. V dropped 1 base and J dropped 6; count of bases not matched to a gene: 3. CDR1 is LGHDT, CDR2 YNNKEL, per germline (reference sequence). The CDR3 is 14 residues long.

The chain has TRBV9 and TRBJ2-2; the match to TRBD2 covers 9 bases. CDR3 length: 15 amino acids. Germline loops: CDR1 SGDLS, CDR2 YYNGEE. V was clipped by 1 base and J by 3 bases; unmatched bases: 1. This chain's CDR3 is CASSVRTSDTGELFF. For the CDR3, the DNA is TGTGCCAGCAGCGTAAGGACTAGCGACACCGGGGAGCTGTTTTTT. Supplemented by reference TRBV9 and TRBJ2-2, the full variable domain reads DSGVTQTPKHLITATGQRVTLRCSPRSGDLSVYWYQQSLDQGLQFLIQYYNGEERAKGNILERFSAQQFPDLHSELNLSSLELGDSALYFCASSVRTSDTGELFFGEGSRLTVL.